A single sample gave rise to the 8 T cell receptor beta chains below, sequenced in a study of T cell responses to AZD1222 COVID-19 vaccine. TCRdb's copy holds only in-frame clones and misses some; the assay was immunoSEQ multiplex PCR. The sample consists of 100,000 to 140,000 clones, 92% of them appearing once. The sample consisted of peripheral blood, taken 28 days after the second AZD1222 dose. The source of these receptors is an adult who received the AZD1222 COVID-19 vaccine.

The rearrangement links TRBV6-6 to TRBJ2-2; 7 bases align to TRBD1. Germline-derived CDR1 and CDR2 are MNHNY and SVGAGI (reference sequence). This CDR3 spans 15 amino acids. The J segment lost 1 base and the V segment lost 7 bases, leaving 6 bases of the junction unmatched. In DNA form, the CDR3 reads TGTGCCAGCACCAAAACAGGGGAGAACACCGGGGAGCTGTTTTTT. This encodes CASTKTGENTGELFF.

V usage is TRBV7-9 and J usage is TRBJ1-4; no reliable D call. Germline CDR1 and CDR2: SEHNR and FQNEAQ (reference sequence). The germline V and J ends were trimmed by 4 bases and 7 bases, with 13 bases remaining between them. The CDR3 covers 14 residues. The CDR3 DNA follows: TGTGCCAGCAGCTCGGACGCGATGGGTGAAAAACTGTTTTTT. It yields the protein CASSSDAMGEKLFF.

J is TRBJ1-2 and V is TRBV5-1; D is undetermined. The CDR3 has 15 amino acids. From germline, CDR1 is SGHRS and CDR2 YFSETQ. V gave up 0 bases and J gave up 3 bases, with 12 bases separating them. As DNA, the CDR3 is TGCGCCAGCAGCTTGGATGGGGTTATGGACTATGGCTACACCTTC. As protein: CASSLDGVMDYGYTF. Using reference TRBV5-1 and TRBJ1-2 for the parts outside the CDR3, the full variable domain is KAGVTQTPRYLIKTRGQQVTLSCSPISGHRSVSWYQQTPGQGLQFLFEYFSETQRNKGNFPGRFSGRQFSNSRSEMNVSTLELGDSALYLCASSLDGVMDYGYTFGSGTRLTVV.

The chain employs TRBV6-1 and TRBJ1-3; no clear D gene. Germline V gene sequence: CDR1 MNHNS, CDR2 SASEGT. The CDR3 consists of 13 residues. V lost 0 bases and J lost 8, with 8 bases in between. As DNA, the CDR3 is TGTGCCAGCAGTGAAGCGCTTAGAGACACCATATATTTT. Translation: CASSEALRDTIYF.

The chain carries TRBV7-8 and TRBJ1-2; D is undetermined. Trimming left V 1 base short and J 4 bases short, with 13 bases between. The CDR3 contains 15 residues. CDR1 SGHVS and CDR2 FQNEAQ come from the germline V gene. CDR3 in DNA: TGTGCCAGCAGCTTAGTGGAGAATCCGATCTATGGCTACACCTTC. Translation: CASSLVENPIYGYTF.

The V call is TRBV7-6, the J call TRBJ2-3; the match to TRBD2 covers 9 bases. Germline assignment: CDR1 SGHVS and CDR2 FNYEAQ. The CDR3 loop spans 15 amino acids. Unmatched junction bases numbered 4, after V lost 5 bases and J lost 1 base. CDR3 loop: CASSPSGDRTDTQYF. The CDR3 DNA reads as TGTGCCAGCAGCCCTAGCGGGGATCGCACAGATACGCAGTATTTT. Based on the CDR3 plus reference TRBV7-6 and TRBJ2-3, the full variable domain is GAGVSQSPRYKVTKRGQDVALRCDPISGHVSLYWYRQALGQGPEFLTYFNYEAQQDKSGLPNDRFSAERPEGSISTLTIQRTEQRDSAMYRCASSPSGDRTDTQYFGPGTRLTVL.

This chain joins TRBV5-1 and TRBJ2-5; TRBD2 agrees at 12 bases. The CDR3 runs to 15 residues. Germline CDR1 reads SGHRS; CDR2 reads YFSETQ. The trim removed 4 bases at V and 5 bases at J, leaving 6 bases unmatched. CDR3 loop: CASSPTTSGGETQYF. The CDR3 DNA reads as TGCGCCAGCAGCCCGACGACTAGCGGGGGTGAGACCCAGTACTTC.

The chain carries TRBV5-1 and TRBJ2-3; 8 nucleotides line up with TRBD1. The CDR3 runs to 15 residues. Trimming removed 2 bases from V and 3 bases from J; junction bases left unmatched: 5. Germline-derived CDR1 and CDR2 are SGHRS and YFSETQ. The CDR3 loop reads CASSLQGVGTDTQYF. The CDR3 DNA sequence: TGCGCCAGCAGCTTACAGGGGGTAGGAACAGATACGCAGTATTTT.